Listed below are T cell receptor beta chains from one sample, sequenced in a study of T-cell memory formation after mild COVID-19. In TCRdb, the 5' RACE reads were re-called with MiXCR into one record per CDR3 protein. This table holds under 300,000 distinct CDR3 sequences, 9.4% found once. Sequenced material: PBMCs or a T cell subset sorted from them (not recorded which). The receptors shown here come from a man aged 18 to 29 who had mild COVID-19 (a few samples of this study predate the infection). Cell type and time point are not known. The CDR3 runs from the conserved cysteine through the conserved F or W. Fields, in order: D gene, clone size, V gene, J gene, CDR3 protein, CDR3 DNA. A D gene is named only where the DNA matches it firmly. Rows may omit the clone size; those that give it use once, few, many or a size class.

.	many	TRBV5-1	TRBJ2-2	CASSSGASSGELFF	TGCGCCAGCAGCTCGGGAGCCTCATCCGGGGAGCTGTTTTTT
.	few	TRBV7-2	TRBJ2-5	CASSLDSPGSRLSQYF	TGTGCCAGCAGCTTAGACAGTCCAGGGTCTCGACTGTCCCAGTACTTC
TRBD2	.	TRBV20-1	TRBJ2-1	CSAPARGGSSYNEQFF	TGCAGTGCTCCAGCCCGGGGGGGGAGCTCCTACAATGAGCAGTTCTTC
.	many	TRBV15	TRBJ2-5	CATSRGLQETQYF	TGTGCCACCAGCAGGGGACTTCAAGAGACCCAGTACTTC
.	.	TRBV10-3	TRBJ1-4	CAISESGGTRWEKLFF	TGTGCCATCAGTGAGTCGGGTGGGACCCGGTGGGAAAAACTGTTTTTT
TRBD1	.	TRBV7-2	TRBJ1-5	CASSDRGEQPQHF	TGTGCCAGCAGCGACAGGGGGGAACAGCCCCAGCATTTT
.	few	TRBV5-1	TRBJ2-1	CASSLAEEGDEQFF	TGCGCCAGCAGCTTGGCCGAGGAAGGGGATGAGCAGTTCTTC
TRBD2	few	TRBV5-1	TRBJ2-1	CASTHSARGVDEQFF	TGCGCCAGCACCCACTCCGCGCGGGGGGTTGATGAGCAGTTCTTC
TRBD2	few	TRBV11-1	TRBJ2-1	CASSFFSGTSSYNEQFF	TGTGCCAGCAGCTTCTTTAGCGGGACGAGCTCCTACAATGAGCAGTTCTTC
TRBD1	few	TRBV5-6	TRBJ2-5	CASSPGDRGETQYF	TGTGCCAGCAGCCCAGGGGACAGGGGTGAGACCCAGTACTTC
.	.	TRBV6-5	TRBJ2-2	CASKEGDGELFF	TGTGCCAGCAAGGAGGGGGACGGGGAGCTGTTTTTT
.	few	TRBV7-2	TRBJ2-5	CASSLAGGRTETQYF	TGTGCCAGCAGCTTAGCGGGGGGACGAACAGAGACCCAGTACTTC
TRBD1	few	TRBV20-1	TRBJ2-1	CSARQGVGGNEQFF	TGCAGTGCTAGGCAGGGGGTTGGTGGCAATGAGCAGTTCTTC
.	few	TRBV10-3	TRBJ1-1	CAISEQGMDEAFF	TGTGCCATCAGTGAACAGGGAATGGATGAAGCTTTCTTT
.	.	TRBV6-5	TRBJ2-3	CASSQGLTTDTQYF	TGTGCCAGCAGCCAGGGACTGACTACAGATACGCAGTATTTT
.	many	TRBV6-2/TRBV6-3	TRBJ2-1	CASSYESGLEQFF	TGTGCCAGCAGTTACGAAAGTGGGCTGGAGCAGTTCTTC
TRBD2	few	TRBV11-3	TRBJ2-5	CASSSGTSLSETQYF	TGTGCCAGCAGCTCGGGGACTAGTTTATCAGAGACCCAGTACTTC
.	many	TRBV5-1	TRBJ2-7	CASSGGYEQYF	TGCGCCAGCAGCGGGGGCTACGAGCAGTACTTC
.	many	TRBV7-3	TRBJ2-3	CASSLLSDTQYF	TGTGCCAGCAGCTTACTGAGTGATACGCAGTATTTT
.	many	TRBV12-3/TRBV12-4	TRBJ2-7	CASSVGDSYEQYF	TGTGCCAGCTCCGTGGGGGACTCCTACGAGCAGTACTTC
.	.	TRBV6-2/TRBV6-3	TRBJ2-7	CASSYPAVDEQYF	TGTGCCAGCAGTTACCCCGCGGTAGACGAGCAGTACTTC
TRBD1	.	TRBV12-3/TRBV12-4	TRBJ1-4	CASSSGTGGGEKLFF	TGTGCCAGCAGCTCCGGGACAGGGGGCGGGGAAAAACTGTTTTTT
TRBD2	few	TRBV4-1	TRBJ2-3	CASSQDHLAGGPGTDTQYF	TGCGCCAGCAGCCAAGATCACCTAGCGGGGGGGCCGGGGACAGATACGCAGTATTTT
.	.	TRBV11-2	TRBJ2-7	CASSSFGTLRHYEQYF	TGTGCCAGCAGCAGCTTCGGGACCCTTAGGCACTACGAGCAGTACTTC
.	.	TRBV27	TRBJ2-4	CARGLPRGYF	TGTGCCAGGGGACTCCCTAGGGGGTACTTC
TRBD1	few	TRBV4-2	TRBJ1-2	CASSQVDRDNYGYTF	TGTGCCAGCAGCCAAGTCGACAGGGATAACTATGGCTACACCTTC
TRBD1	many	TRBV20-1	TRBJ2-1	CSARVGTAQFF	TGCAGTGCTAGAGTCGGGACAGCGCAGTTCTTC
TRBD2	few	TRBV7-3	TRBJ2-3	CASSPGLAGGRTDTQYF	TGTGCCAGCAGCCCCGGACTAGCGGGGGGGAGAACAGATACGCAGTATTTT
.	.	TRBV5-1	TRBJ2-7	CASGDYGSSYEQYF	TGCGCCAGCGGAGATTACGGCAGCTCCTACGAGCAGTACTTC
TRBD2	many	TRBV27	TRBJ2-3	CASSLSSGDSTDTQYF	TGTGCCAGCAGTTTATCGAGCGGGGATAGCACAGATACGCAGTATTTT
.	.	TRBV7-9	TRBJ1-3	CASSLVTGNTIYF	TGTGCCAGCAGCTTAGTAACTGGAAACACCATATATTTT
.	few	TRBV20-1	TRBJ2-3	CSAQDRPSTDTQYF	TGCAGTGCTCAGGACAGACCTAGCACAGATACGCAGTATTTT
TRBD1	.	TRBV2	TRBJ1-6	CASRADRYNSPLHF	TGTGCCAGCAGAGCGGACAGGTATAATTCACCCCTCCACTTT
TRBD1	few	TRBV4-2	TRBJ1-5	CASSQVWDRVNQPQHF	TGTGCCAGCAGCCAAGTTTGGGACAGGGTAAATCAGCCCCAGCATTTT
TRBD1	many	TRBV5-1	TRBJ1-5	CASSTGTGGNQPQHF	TGCGCCAGCAGCACCGGGACAGGGGGCAATCAGCCCCAGCATTTT
.	.	TRBV4-3	TRBJ2-5	CASSQTGGGYETQYF	TGCGCCAGCAGCCAGACTGGGGGGGGCTACGAGACCCAGTACTTC
.	.	TRBV12-3/TRBV12-4	TRBJ1-6	CASSTQASNSPLHF	TGTGCCAGCAGCACACAGGCTTCTAATTCACCCCTCCACTTT
.	.	TRBV29-1	TRBJ1-3	CSVLGSISGNTIYF	TGCAGCGTTCTTGGCAGTATCTCTGGAAACACCATATATTTT
.	few	TRBV5-1	TRBJ2-1	CASSLDSREQFF	TGCGCCAGCAGCTTGGATAGCCGGGAGCAGTTCTTC
.	few	TRBV20-1	TRBJ2-5	CSARGPPGNEETQYF	TGCAGTGCTAGGGGGCCCCCAGGGAATGAAGAGACCCAGTACTTC
TRBD1	few	TRBV20-1	TRBJ2-7	CSARDRFTYEQYF	TGCAGTGCTAGGGACAGGTTTACCTACGAGCAGTACTTC
.	.	TRBV3-1	TRBJ2-5	CASSQVGLYQETQYF	TGTGCCAGCAGCCAAGTGGGACTGTATCAAGAGACCCAGTACTTC
.	.	TRBV7-2	TRBJ2-3	CASSPRETSTDTQYF	TGTGCCAGCAGCCCTAGGGAGACTAGCACAGATACGCAGTATTTT
TRBD1	.	TRBV9	TRBJ1-1	CASSPRTGKDVARAFF	TGTGCCAGCAGCCCGAGGACAGGGAAAGATGTGGCACGAGCTTTCTTT
TRBD2	many	TRBV5-1	TRBJ2-2	CASSLVLAGEYTGELFF	TGCGCCAGCAGCTTGGTACTAGCGGGGGAATACACCGGGGAGCTGTTTTTT
.	few	TRBV6-2/TRBV6-3	TRBJ1-1	CASSYFGGREAFF	TGTGCCAGCAGTTACTTTGGGGGGCGAGAAGCTTTCTTT
.	many	TRBV7-6	TRBJ2-5	CASSLTGGRGKETQYF	TGTGCCAGCAGCTTAACGGGGGGCCGAGGGAAAGAGACCCAGTACTTC
.	many	TRBV6-5	TRBJ1-6	CASSFKVRRNSPLHF	TGTGCCAGCAGTTTTAAGGTCAGAAGGAATTCACCCCTCCACTTT
.	few	TRBV6-5	TRBJ2-5	CASSPSTRETQYF	TGTGCCAGCAGCCCCTCCACCAGGGAGACCCAGTACTTC
.	.	TRBV19	TRBJ2-7	CASSPYTTGLYEQYF	TGTGCCAGTAGTCCTTATACTACAGGGTTATACGAGCAGTACTTC
.	.	TRBV15	TRBJ2-3	CATSRDHRGHSTDTQYF	TGTGCCACCAGCAGAGATCACCGGGGTCATAGCACAGATACGCAGTATTTT
.	few	TRBV21-1	TRBJ2-3	CASSKAGGTDTQYF	TGTGCCAGCAGCAAAGCAGGGGGCACAGATACGCAGTATTTT
.	.	TRBV9	TRBJ2-3	CASSPGQTQYF	TGTGCCAGCAGCCCCGGCCAAACGCAGTATTTT
TRBD1	.	TRBV4-1	TRBJ2-7	CASSQEPPTGGSNEQYF	TGCGCCAGCAGCCAAGAACCCCCGACAGGGGGCTCCAACGAGCAGTACTTC
.	.	TRBV9	TRBJ1-3	CASSRGGNTIYF	TGTGCCAGCAGTCGCGGTGGAAACACCATATATTTT
TRBD2	few	TRBV5-5	TRBJ2-1	CASSFDPGLDLGEQFF	TGTGCCAGCAGCTTTGATCCGGGACTAGACCTGGGTGAGCAGTTCTTC
.	many	TRBV25-1	TRBJ1-5	CASSQTDSNQPQHF	TGTGCCAGCAGTCAGACGGATAGCAATCAGCCCCAGCATTTT
.	few	TRBV2	TRBJ2-5	CASESGGLGTQYF	TGTGCCAGCGAATCCGGGGGCTTAGGGACCCAGTACTTC
TRBD1	few	TRBV7-2	TRBJ1-5	CASSHNRGGQPQHF	TGTGCCAGCAGCCACAACAGGGGCGGTCAGCCCCAGCATTTT
.	.	TRBV15	TRBJ1-1	CATNSKTGLNTEAFF	TGTGCCACCAACTCGAAGACAGGTTTGAACACTGAAGCTTTCTTT